This is a list of T cell receptor beta chains from one sample in a study of T-cell reconstitution after alpha-beta-depleted transplantation in children. MiXCR, run by TCRdb on the PCR reads, gives a single entry per CDR3 protein. The sample contains more than 200,000 distinct CDR3 sequences, roughly a quarter of which appear only once. Sequenced here: PBMCs, sampled before TCRalphabeta/CD19-depleted stem cell transplant. Receptor source: a girl aged 2 to 9 with Fanconi anemia, due to receive a stem cell transplant. Each CDR3 is given with its conserved first and last residue. D genes are given only for firm matches. Part of the rows lack a size; the others show once, few, many or a class for expanded clones.

D: TRBD2; V: TRBV20-1; J: TRBJ2-2; size: many; CDR3: CSARNADKRGLAGAGELFF; DNA: TGCAGTGCTAGAAACGCGGATAAAAGGGGACTAGCGGGAGCCGGGGAGCTGTTTTTT
D: -; V: TRBV2; J: TRBJ2-2; size: -; CDR3: CASSAFTGELFF; DNA: TGTGCCAGCAGTGCTTTTACCGGGGAGCTGTTTTTT
D: -; V: TRBV13; J: TRBJ2-7; size: -; CDR3: CASSQQSPYEQYF; DNA: TGTGCCAGCAGCCAACAGAGTCCTTACGAGCAGTACTTC
D: TRBD2; V: TRBV20-1; J: TRBJ2-5; size: -; CDR3: CSASPSGGLLYVSQYF; DNA: TGCAGTGCTAGCCCTAGCGGGGGGCTCCTTTATGTTTCCCAGTACTTC
D: -; V: TRBV4-2; J: TRBJ2-1; size: -; CDR3: CASSQDGGEQFF; DNA: TGTGCCAGCAGCCAAGATGGGGGGGAGCAGTTCTTC
D: -; V: TRBV29-1; J: TRBJ2-3; size: -; CDR3: CSVVLPDTQYF; DNA: TGCAGCGTTGTACTCCCGGATACGCAGTATTTT
D: TRBD2; V: TRBV29-1; J: TRBJ2-1; size: few; CDR3: CSVTQRGVTMDEQFF; DNA: TGCAGCGTGACCCAGCGGGGGGTAACAATGGATGAGCAGTTCTTC
D: TRBD1; V: TRBV20-1; J: TRBJ2-7; size: many; CDR3: CSATTGGAYEQYF; DNA: TGCAGTGCTACGACAGGGGGCGCGTACGAGCAGTACTTC
D: -; V: TRBV6-5; J: TRBJ1-1; size: -; CDR3: CASSYSRVSTEAFF; DNA: TGTGCCAGCAGTTACTCAAGGGTCAGCACTGAAGCTTTCTTT
D: -; V: TRBV2; J: TRBJ2-3; size: once; CDR3: CASSEAAADYYEESTDTQYF; DNA: TGTGCCAGCAGTGAAGCCGCGGCGGATTACTACGAAGAAAGCACAGATACGCAGTATTTT
D: TRBD1; V: TRBV12-3/TRBV12-4; J: TRBJ1-5; size: many; CDR3: CASSFTTGNQPQHF; DNA: TGTGCCAGCAGTTTTACGACAGGGAACCAGCCCCAGCATTTT
D: -; V: TRBV5-1; J: TRBJ2-7; size: -; CDR3: CASSFIATQGSSYEQYF; DNA: TGCGCCAGCAGCTTCATTGCCACACAGGGAAGCTCCTACGAGCAGTACTTC
D: -; V: TRBV6-2/TRBV6-3; J: TRBJ2-5; size: -; CDR3: CASSWTSTGQTKTQYF; DNA: TGTGCCAGCAGCTGGACCAGCACAGGGCAGACAAAGACCCAGTACTTC
D: -; V: TRBV4-2; J: TRBJ1-3; size: many; CDR3: CASSHSDLSGNTIYF; DNA: TGTGCCAGCAGCCACTCGGACCTCTCTGGAAACACCATATATTTT
D: TRBD1; V: TRBV6-1; J: TRBJ1-2; size: few; CDR3: CASTRTNRGQDYGYTF; DNA: TGTGCCAGCACCCGAACAAACAGGGGGCAGGACTATGGCTACACCTTC
D: TRBD2; V: TRBV12-3/TRBV12-4; J: TRBJ2-1; size: many; CDR3: CASSFSGGAGNEQFF; DNA: TGTGCCAGCAGTTTCAGCGGGGGGGCCGGGAATGAGCAGTTCTTC
D: -; V: TRBV5-1; J: TRBJ2-1; size: -; CDR3: CASSDERDEQFF; DNA: TGCGCCAGCAGCGATGAGAGGGATGAGCAGTTCTTC
D: -; V: TRBV29-1; J: TRBJ1-2; size: many; CDR3: CSVPPGGAHYGYTF; DNA: TGCAGCGTTCCCCCGGGGGGCGCACACTATGGCTACACCTTC
D: TRBD2; V: TRBV5-5; J: TRBJ2-5; size: many; CDR3: CASSLVTSGQETQYF; DNA: TGTGCCAGCAGCTTGGTCACTAGCGGCCAAGAGACCCAGTACTTC
D: -; V: TRBV6-5; J: TRBJ2-3; size: many; CDR3: CASNQRLTDTQYF; DNA: TGTGCCAGCAATCAGCGGCTCACAGATACGCAGTATTTT
D: -; V: TRBV11-2; J: TRBJ2-7; size: -; CDR3: CASSLPGTAYEQYF; DNA: TGTGCCAGCAGCTTACCCGGGACGGCCTACGAGCAGTACTTC
D: TRBD2; V: TRBV29-1; J: TRBJ2-2; size: -; CDR3: CSVEGGGYTGELFF; DNA: TGCAGCGTTGAAGGGGGAGGGTACACCGGGGAGCTGTTTTTT
D: -; V: TRBV18; J: TRBJ1-2; size: -; CDR3: CASSPQGPNYGYTF; DNA: TGTGCCAGCTCACCACAGGGTCCTAACTATGGCTACACCTTC
D: TRBD1; V: TRBV7-3; J: TRBJ1-4; size: -; CDR3: CARTDRGPKGRGRKKLFF; DNA: TGTGCCAGAACGGACAGGGGGCCAAAGGGACGTGGGAGGAAAAAACTGTTTTTT
D: -; V: TRBV7-9; J: TRBJ2-5; size: many; CDR3: CASSRLETQYF; DNA: TGTGCCAGCAGCCGATTAGAGACCCAGTACTTC
D: TRBD1; V: TRBV15; J: TRBJ2-4; size: few; CDR3: CATAKPGQGQSKNIQYF; DNA: TGTGCCACAGCTAAGCCGGGACAGGGTCAATCCAAAAACATTCAGTACTTC
D: -; V: TRBV20-1; J: TRBJ2-1; size: -; CDR3: CSARDRRRGRNEQFF; DNA: TGCAGTGCTAGAGATCGTCGTAGAGGGCGAAATGAGCAGTTCTTC
D: -; V: TRBV5-6; J: TRBJ2-7; size: -; CDR3: CASSSPGPDDYEQYF; DNA: TGTGCCAGCAGCTCGCCGGGACCTGACGACTACGAGCAGTACTTC
D: TRBD2; V: TRBV7-2; J: TRBJ2-3; size: many; CDR3: CASSFLPRGGTDTQYF; DNA: TGTGCCAGCAGCTTTTTGCCTCGCGGGGGGACAGATACGCAGTATTTT
D: -; V: TRBV20-1; J: TRBJ2-5; size: few; CDR3: CSPTASIETQYF; DNA: TGCAGTCCTACAGCGAGTATAGAGACCCAGTACTTC
D: -; V: TRBV29-1; J: TRBJ1-2; size: -; CDR3: CSVAGVGGGGYTF; DNA: TGCAGCGTTGCTGGGGTCGGCGGAGGGGGCTACACCTTC
D: -; V: TRBV20-1; J: TRBJ2-5; size: -; CDR3: CSANRALGETQYF; DNA: TGCAGTGCTAATCGAGCCCTGGGAGAGACCCAGTACTTC
D: -; V: TRBV10-3; J: TRBJ1-1; size: few; CDR3: CAISGWGSEAFF; DNA: TGTGCCATCAGTGGGTGGGGATCTGAAGCTTTCTTT
D: TRBD2; V: TRBV29-1; J: TRBJ2-3; size: -; CDR3: CSVLAGGRDTQYF; DNA: TGCAGCGTTCTAGCGGGGGGGCGTGATACGCAGTATTTT
D: TRBD2; V: TRBV27; J: TRBJ2-1; size: many; CDR3: CASSGLAGWNNEQFF; DNA: TGTGCCAGCAGCGGTCTAGCGGGGTGGAACAATGAGCAGTTCTTC
D: -; V: TRBV20-1; J: TRBJ2-2; size: many; CDR3: CSAREGTHNTGELFF; DNA: TGCAGTGCTAGAGAGGGGACACATAACACCGGGGAGCTGTTTTTT
D: -; V: TRBV5-1; J: TRBJ2-2; size: many; CDR3: CASSTGAGELFF; DNA: TGCGCCAGCAGCACGGGGGCCGGGGAGCTGTTTTTT
D: TRBD2; V: TRBV23-1; J: TRBJ2-7; size: -; CDR3: CASKSLVAGGKWSYEQYF; DNA: TGCGCCAGCAAAAGTCTGGTGGCGGGAGGGAAATGGTCCTACGAGCAGTACTTC
D: TRBD2; V: TRBV7-6; J: TRBJ2-1; size: few; CDR3: CASSLGITGGTSYNEQFF; DNA: TGTGCCAGCAGCTTAGGTATTACGGGAGGAACCTCCTACAATGAGCAGTTCTTC
D: TRBD1; V: TRBV29-1; J: TRBJ1-5; size: few; CDR3: CSVEDRDQPQHF; DNA: TGCAGCGTTGAGGACAGGGATCAGCCCCAGCATTTT
D: -; V: TRBV20-1; J: TRBJ1-5; size: many; CDR3: CSALGLNQPQHF; DNA: TGCAGTGCTTTGGGACTCAATCAGCCCCAGCATTTT
D: -; V: TRBV7-9; J: TRBJ2-3; size: -; CDR3: CASSQLNYGISTDTQYF; DNA: TGTGCCAGCAGCCAGTTAAATTACGGCATTAGCACAGATACGCAGTATTTT
D: TRBD1; V: TRBV12-3/TRBV12-4; J: TRBJ2-2; size: -; CDR3: CASSGNRGTGELFF; DNA: TGTGCCAGCAGTGGGAACAGGGGAACCGGGGAGCTGTTTTTT
D: -; V: TRBV10-3; J: TRBJ1-5; size: many; CDR3: CAIRGVQPHQPQHF; DNA: TGTGCCATCAGAGGGGTACAACCGCATCAGCCCCAGCATTTT
D: -; V: TRBV29-1; J: TRBJ2-1; size: many; CDR3: CSGRGLRGYNEQFF; DNA: TGCAGCGGTAGGGGACTTAGGGGATACAATGAGCAGTTCTTC
D: TRBD1; V: TRBV29-1; J: TRBJ1-1; size: few; CDR3: CSGSRGLDTEAFF; DNA: TGCAGCGGATCCAGGGGGCTAGACACTGAAGCTTTCTTT